The 27 T cell receptor beta chains presented below share a single source sample, sequenced in a study of cytomegalovirus exposure and HLA in healthy donors. The table came from immunoSEQ multiplex PCR; TCRdb's copy has only in-frame clones and leaves some out. The profile shows 100,000 to 130,000 clones, approximately 94% of them singletons. Sample: PBMCs. Source of these receptors: a woman in her late teens or twenties in good health and CMV-seronegative.

The rearrangement uses TRBV29-1 and TRBJ1-2; D uncertain. The CDR3 covers 13 residues. Trimming cost V 0 bases and J 8 bases, with 13 bases left between them. Germline V gene lookup returns CDR1 SQVTM and CDR2 ANQGSEA. Here the CDR3 DNA reads TGCAGCGTTGAAGATCGTAACGGGAACGGCTACACCTTC. Amino acid sequence: CSVEDRNGNGYTF.

V and J are TRBV15 and TRBJ1-1, with a weak D call TRBD1 (5 bases). Looked up from germline, CDR1 is LNHNV and CDR2 is YYDKDF (reference sequence). Between the trimmed V and J ends, which lost 0 bases and 4 bases, there was a span of 15 bases. The CDR3 contains 16 residues. The CDR3 here is CATSRETGGSGTEAFF. CDR3 nucleotides: TGTGCCACCAGCAGAGAAACCGGGGGGAGCGGCACTGAAGCTTTCTTT.

The CDR3 loop is CASRRNEKLFF. The CDR3 nucleotides read TGTGCCAGCAGGCGTAATGAAAAACTGTTTTTT. The V and J genes are TRBV2 and TRBJ1-4, with no clear D. CDR3 length: 11 residues. The V gene's germline CDR1 is SNHLY and CDR2 FYNNEI. V lost 6 bases, J lost 4 bases, and 3 bases lay in between.

This clone was picked up one time. This chain joins TRBV7-8 and TRBJ1-5, with 7 bases identical to TRBD1. CDR3 length equals 17 residues. Germline-derived CDR1 and CDR2 are SGHVS and FQNEAQ. The junction had 13 bases not matched to a gene; V was cut back by 5 bases and J by 3 bases. DNA of the CDR3: TGTGCCAGCAGCCCAACCACCAGGGGGAGGCTCAATCAGCCCCAGCATTTT. Translation: CASSPTTRGRLNQPQHF.

The chain has TRBV7-9 and TRBJ2-1; TRBD2 matches at 11 bases. CDR1 is SEHNR, CDR2 FQNEAQ, per germline (reference sequence). V shed 3 bases and J 5 bases; nucleotides not matched to a gene: 9. This CDR3 is built from 17 residues. The CDR3 bases are TGTGCCAGCAGCTTTACCGGGGCTAGCGGGGGGAACAATGAGCAGTTCTTC. Amino acids: CASSFTGASGGNNEQFF.

This clone was observed once. This rearrangement joins TRBV19 to TRBJ1-5; 7 positions agree with TRBD1. The CDR3 totals 16 residues. Germline V gives CDR1 LNHDA, CDR2 SQIVND (reference sequence). V was pared by 4 bases and J by 2 bases, with 8 bases of the junction left unmatched. The CDR3 DNA is TGTGCCAGTAGTAAAAGACAGGGCGAGGGCAATCAGCCCCAGCATTTT. Translation gives CASSKRQGEGNQPQHF.

The rearrangement links TRBV19 to TRBJ2-1, with 8 bases aligning to TRBD1. V gave up 4 bases and J gave up 9 bases; unmatched junction bases: 8. The CDR3 runs to 14 residues. Germline V CDR1 and CDR2: LNHDA, SQIVND (reference sequence). This CDR3 reads CASSTGQGGTEQFF. CDR3 sequence (DNA): TGTGCCAGTAGTACCGGACAGGGTGGCACTGAGCAGTTCTTC.

The J gene is TRBJ2-1, the V gene TRBV7-8, with D possibly matching TRBD2 (7 bases). CDR1 is SGHVS and CDR2 is FQNEAQ in the germline V gene. V was shortened by 7 bases and J by 3 bases, with 16 bases between the two germline ends. The CDR3 loop spans 15 amino acids. The CDR3 here is CASILGGANYNEQFF. CDR3 bases: TGTGCCAGCATCCTAGGGGGGGCGAACTACAATGAGCAGTTCTTC.

In DNA, the CDR3 is TGTGCCAGCAGCGTGGGGGGGGTGGGGTATGGCTACACCTTC. Amino acid sequence: CASSVGGVGYGYTF. This sequence joins TRBV28 and TRBJ1-2; a possible D gene is TRBD1 (5 bases). Germline V gives CDR1 MDHEN, CDR2 SYDVKM. The CDR3 extends over 14 amino acids. V was clipped by 6 bases and J by 5 bases, with 16 bases between them.

The rearrangement links TRBV19 to TRBJ2-7; no firm D call. This CDR3 region has 14 residues. Between the trimmed V and J ends, which lost 3 bases and 1 base, there was a span of 10 bases. In germline, CDR1 is LNHDA, CDR2 SQIVND (reference sequence). The CDR3 bases are TGTGCCAGTAGTATGGTTATCGGGTCCTACGAGCAGTACTTC. This encodes CASSMVIGSYEQYF.

V and J are TRBV10-3 and TRBJ1-2; no reliable D call. The CDR3 consists of 15 residues. V was pared by 2 bases and J by 8 bases, with 18 bases between. Germline V CDR1 and CDR2: ENHRY, SYGVKD. As DNA, the CDR3 is TGTGCCATCAGTGAGGGTTACGGGTTAAGCGGGGGCTACACCTTC. Protein: CAISEGYGLSGGYTF.

The chain employs TRBV4-3 and TRBJ2-5; TRBD2 matches 8 bases. CDR3 size: 17 residues. CDR1 is LGHNA and CDR2 is YSLEER in the germline V gene. With 0 bases clipped from V and 1 base from J, the junction kept 7 bases outside the gene matches. This CDR3 is CASSQDLSGGLQETQYF. The CDR3, as DNA: TGCGCCAGCAGCCAAGATTTAAGCGGGGGTCTCCAAGAGACCCAGTACTTC.

V gene TRBV4-3 combines with J gene TRBJ2-2; 9 bases align to TRBD2. Germline V lookup: CDR1 LGHNA, CDR2 YSLEER. V shed 0 bases and J 3 bases; nucleotides not matched to a gene: 8. The CDR3 has 18 residues. This CDR3 reads CASSQDVGLAGYTGELFF. The CDR3 DNA reads TGCGCCAGCAGCCAAGACGTCGGGCTAGCGGGGTACACCGGGGAGCTGTTTTTT.

The genes are TRBV14 and TRBJ2-1, with D possibly TRBD1 on 6 matching bases. The CDR3 loop spans 17 amino acids. Looked up from germline, CDR1 is SGHDN and CDR2 is FVKESK. The ends were cut back, 4 bases at V and 9 bases at J, with 25 bases in the middle. The CDR3 nucleotides read TGTGCCAGCAGCCGAGGGCTGGGGGCTACCCCGAGGAGTGAGCAGTTCTTC. It encodes CASSRGLGATPRSEQFF. The whole variable domain, remainder taken from reference TRBV14 and TRBJ2-1, is EAGVTQFPSHSVIEKGQTVTLRCDPISGHDNLYWYRRVMGKEIKFLLHFVKESKQDESGMPNNRFLAERTGGTYSTLKVQPAELEDSGVYFCASSRGLGATPRSEQFFGPGTRLTVL.

The chain carries TRBV10-3 and TRBJ1-1, with TRBD1 matching over 11 bases. Per the germline V gene, CDR1 is ENHRY and CDR2 is SYGVKD. This CDR3 spans 18 amino acids. V gave up 2 bases and J gave up 1 base; unmatched junction bases: 9. The CDR3 nucleotides are TGTGCCATCAGTGAGGGTAGAAGGGGACAGGGGGGGAACACTGAAGCTTTCTTT. Translated, it gives CAISEGRRGQGGNTEAFF.

In this sample, this clone turned up once. V gene TRBV2 combines with J gene TRBJ2-3, with unresolved D. CDR3 size: 15 residues. V was pared by 10 bases and J by 1 base, with 18 bases between. The germline V gene encodes CDR1 SNHLY and CDR2 FYNNEI. CDR3 residues: CATLNTGLGTDTQYF. The DNA for the CDR3 is TGTGCCACCCTGAACACGGGTCTTGGCACAGATACGCAGTATTTT.

This clone has only one observation. The rearrangement links TRBV6-6 to TRBJ1-2; 10 bases match TRBD1. After removal of 5 bases from V and 7 bases from J, the junction contained 7 bases not matched to a gene. The CDR3 sequence is 14 residues long. Looked up from germline, CDR1 is MNHNY and CDR2 is SVGAGI (reference sequence). CDR3 nucleotide sequence: TGTGCCAGCAGTATACGACAGGGGGCGGTTGGCTACACCTTC. Translation: CASSIRQGAVGYTF.

The V gene is TRBV9, the J gene TRBJ2-5; D remains ambiguous. The CDR3 runs to 15 residues. Deletions cut 0 bases from V and 0 bases from J, with 9 bases between. Per the germline V gene, CDR1 is SGDLS and CDR2 is YYNGEE. In DNA, the CDR3 is TGTGCCAGCAGCGTAGGTTCCGCGTACCAAGAGACCCAGTACTTC. Protein sequence: CASSVGSAYQETQYF.

The sample holds a few counts of this clone. The CDR3 loop reads CASSHTDTQYF. DNA for the CDR3: TGTGCCAGCAGCCACACAGATACGCAGTATTTT. The V gene is TRBV7-2, the J gene TRBJ2-3; unclear D gene. Germline V gene sequence: CDR1 SGHTA, CDR2 FQGNSA. CDR3 length equals 11 residues. Trimming took off 5 bases at V and 2 bases at J, with 2 bases between the two ends. The full variable domain, rest sourced from reference TRBV7-2 and TRBJ2-3, is GAGVSQSPSNKVTEKGKDVELRCDPISGHTALYWYRQSLGQGLEFLIYFQGNSAPDKSGLPSDRFSAERTGGSVSTLTIQRTQQEDSAVYLCASSHTDTQYFGPGTRLTVL.

The rearrangement joins TRBV15 to TRBJ1-4; maybe TRBD1 (6 bases). The V gene's germline CDR1 is LNHNV and CDR2 YYDKDF (reference sequence). Trimming took 2 bases from V and 8 from J, leaving 18 bases between them. The CDR3 sequence is 16 residues long. This chain's CDR3 is CATSRPRDKGTEKLFF. The DNA for the CDR3 is TGTGCCACCAGCAGACCCAGGGACAAGGGAACCGAAAAACTGTTTTTT.

This chain links TRBV27 with TRBJ2-7; 9 nucleotides line up with TRBD1. With 5 bases clipped from V and 3 bases from J, the junction kept 5 bases outside the gene matches. This CDR3 region has 14 residues. The germline gives CDR1 MNHEY, CDR2 SMNVEV (reference sequence). DNA for the CDR3: TGTGCCAGCAGTCCGGGACAGGGAATCTACGAGCAGTACTTC. It is translated as CASSPGQGIYEQYF.

The gene calls are TRBV2 and TRBJ1-3, with D maybe TRBD1 (6 bases). Germline loops: CDR1 SNHLY, CDR2 FYNNEI. This CDR3 contains 15 residues. V was trimmed by 4 bases and J by 2 bases, leaving 12 bases between them. CDR3 residues: CASSGTARPGNTIYF. The CDR3 nucleotides read TGTGCCAGCAGTGGGACAGCTCGGCCTGGAAACACCATATATTTT.

This clone showed up just once. V is TRBV4-3 and J is TRBJ1-5; perhaps TRBD1 as D (5 bases). Germline V CDR1 and CDR2: LGHNA, YSLEER. The CDR3 is 15 amino acids. Trimming pared 0 bases from V and 5 bases from J, leaving 11 bases between. DNA of the CDR3: TGCGCCAGCAGCCAAGATCCAGGGCGGCATCAGCCCCAGCATTTT. It encodes CASSQDPGRHQPQHF.

The CDR3 nucleotides are TGCGCCAGCAGCTTGGCTAGCGGGGCCTACGAGCAGTACTTC. Translation gives CASSLASGAYEQYF. The chain joins TRBV5-1 to TRBJ2-7; 9 bases line up with TRBD2. This CDR3 is built from 14 residues. V shed 0 bases, J shed 2 bases, and the junction held 0 bases outside the gene matches. Looked up from germline, CDR1 is SGHRS and CDR2 is YFSETQ.

This clone was observed a single time. V and J are TRBV10-3 and TRBJ2-5; D remains unclear. Germline CDR1 ENHRY, CDR2 SYGVKD. V shed 3 bases and J shed 4 bases, with 3 bases lying between them. The CDR3 sequence is 11 residues long. CDR3 nucleotide sequence: TGTGCCATCAGTGACGGAGAGACCCAGTACTTC. Translating it yields CAISDGETQYF.

The chain carries TRBV27 and TRBJ2-3; 10 positions agree with TRBD1. J lost 2 bases, V lost 6 bases, and 23 bases had no gene match. Germline CDR1 reads MNHEY; CDR2 reads SMNVEV (reference sequence). The CDR3 spans 21 residues. This chain's CDR3 is CASSPLTGQGSIHYYTDTQYF. The CDR3 coding sequence is TGTGCCAGCAGCCCCCTGACGGGACAGGGGTCGATTCATTATTACACAGATACGCAGTATTTT.

This clone was seen only once. The gene calls are TRBV4-1 and TRBJ1-1; 7 nucleotides align to TRBD1. V lost 4 bases, J lost 1 base, and 6 bases stayed unmatched. CDR1 and CDR2 from the germline V gene are MGHRA and YSYEKL. The CDR3 runs 15 residues. The CDR3 sequence: CASSRRDSPNTEAFF. The CDR3 DNA reads as TGCGCCAGCAGCCGACGGGACAGCCCGAACACTGAAGCTTTCTTT.